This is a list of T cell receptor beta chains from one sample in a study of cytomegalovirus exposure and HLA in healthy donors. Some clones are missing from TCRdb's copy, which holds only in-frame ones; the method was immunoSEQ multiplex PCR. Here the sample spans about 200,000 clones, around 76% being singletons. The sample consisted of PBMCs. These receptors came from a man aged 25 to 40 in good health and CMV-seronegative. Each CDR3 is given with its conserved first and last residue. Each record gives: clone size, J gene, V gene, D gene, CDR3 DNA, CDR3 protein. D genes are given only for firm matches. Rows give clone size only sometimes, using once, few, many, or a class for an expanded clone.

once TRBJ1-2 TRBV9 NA TGTGCCAGCAGCGCCCAGACAGGACCGACTAACTATGGCTACACCTTC CASSAQTGPTNYGYTF
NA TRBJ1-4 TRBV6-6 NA TGTGCCAGCAGTTACTTGGGGGCGACTAATGAAAAACTGTTTTTT CASSYLGATNEKLFF
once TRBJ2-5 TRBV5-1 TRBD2 TGCGCCAGCAGCTTGCTACCCCCAGCGGGACTAGCGGGAGAAGGGGAGACCCAGTACTTC CASSLLPPAGLAGEGETQYF
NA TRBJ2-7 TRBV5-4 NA TGTGCCAGCAGCCCGAGGACAGCTCAATGGGGCGAGCAGTACTTC CASSPRTAQWGEQYF
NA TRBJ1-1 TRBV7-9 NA TGTGCCAGCAGCCCACCCCGGGGGGTGAACACTGAAGCTTTCTTT CASSPPRGVNTEAFF
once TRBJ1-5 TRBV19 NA TGTGCCAGTAGTGGGGCGCGGAATCAGCCCCAGCATTTT CASSGARNQPQHF
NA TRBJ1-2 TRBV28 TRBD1 TGTGCCAGCAGTTTAACGGACAGGGGGCTCGTTGGTGGCTACACCTTC CASSLTDRGLVGGYTF
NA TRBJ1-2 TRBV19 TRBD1 TGTGCCAGTAGTGTGACAGGGGGCAACGGGTATGGCTACACCTTC CASSVTGGNGYGYTF
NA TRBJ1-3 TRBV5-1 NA TGCGCCAGCAGCTTGGATTCCGGGGGTGGAAACACCATATATTTT CASSLDSGGGNTIYF
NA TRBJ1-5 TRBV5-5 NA TGTGCCAGCAGCTTGGTACAGGGTGTTCAGCCCCAGCATTTT CASSLVQGVQPQHF
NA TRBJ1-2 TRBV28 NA TGTGCCAGCAGTTTTGGAGGGCCCTACTATGGCTACACCTTC CASSFGGPYYGYTF
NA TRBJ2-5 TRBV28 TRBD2 TGTGCCAGCATCCAAAGCGGGCTAGCGGGGAAACAAGAGACCCAGTACTTC CASIQSGLAGKQETQYF
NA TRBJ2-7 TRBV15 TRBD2 TGTGCCACCAGCAGAGATAGAGTAGCGGGGACCTACGAGCAGTACTTC CATSRDRVAGTYEQYF
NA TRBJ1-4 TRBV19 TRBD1 TGTGCCAGTAGTGCTACAGGGGCAAACAATGAAAAACTGTTTTTT CASSATGANNEKLFF
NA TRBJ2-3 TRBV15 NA TGTGCCACCAGCAGAGATGGACAAGGACCAGATACGCAGTATTTT CATSRDGQGPDTQYF
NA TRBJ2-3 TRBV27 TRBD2 TGTGCCAGCAGTTTAGGTAGCGGGAGTAATATGGATACGCAGTATTTT CASSLGSGSNMDTQYF
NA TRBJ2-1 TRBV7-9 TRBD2 TGTGCCAGCAGCGCGAGTTATCGGGAGGTAGGTGAGCAGTTCTTC CASSASYREVGEQFF
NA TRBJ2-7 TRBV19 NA TGTGCCAGTAGCCCCGAAGGGGGCTACGAGCAGTACTTC CASSPEGGYEQYF
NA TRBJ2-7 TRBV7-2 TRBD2 TGTGCCAGCAGCCCCCCTAGACTAGCGGGCAATTACGAGCAGTACTTC CASSPPRLAGNYEQYF
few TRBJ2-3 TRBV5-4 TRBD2 TGTGCCAGCAGCTTCCTGGCGGGAGTACGAGATACGCAGTATTTT CASSFLAGVRDTQYF
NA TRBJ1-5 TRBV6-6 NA TGTGCCAGCAACCATCCAGGTGTTAGCAATCAGCCCCAGCATTTT CASNHPGVSNQPQHF
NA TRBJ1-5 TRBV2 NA TGTGCCAGCAGTGAAGAGGGGCAATTCAATCAGCCCCAGCATTTT CASSEEGQFNQPQHF
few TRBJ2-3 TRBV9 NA TGTGCCAGCAGCGTAGCAGGATCGACAGATACGCAGTATTTT CASSVAGSTDTQYF
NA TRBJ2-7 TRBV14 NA TGTGCCAGCAGCCCTAGGTCCTCCTACGAGCAGTACTTC CASSPRSSYEQYF
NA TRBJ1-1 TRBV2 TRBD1 TGTGCCAGCAGTGACGGCAGGGGGTACACTGAAGCTTTCTTT CASSDGRGYTEAFF
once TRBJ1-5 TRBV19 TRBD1 TGTGCCAGTGGGGCCCGGACAGGGAGTTATAGCAATCAGCCCCAGCATTTT CASGARTGSYSNQPQHF
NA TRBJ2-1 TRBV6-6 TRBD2 TGTGCCAGCCTAACCGCGGGAGAAAAGAATGAGCAGTTCTTC CASLTAGEKNEQFF
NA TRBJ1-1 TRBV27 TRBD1 TGTGCCAGCAGTACCCGGACAGGGGCGGCCGAAGCTTTCTTT CASSTRTGAAEAFF
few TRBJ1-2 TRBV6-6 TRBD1 TGTGCCAGCAGTTCCGCACAGGGGGACTATGGCTACACCTTC CASSSAQGDYGYTF
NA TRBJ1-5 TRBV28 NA TGTGCCAGCAGGCCGCTCAGGGGACTAATCAATAGCAATCAGCCCCAGCATTTT CASRPLRGLINSNQPQHF
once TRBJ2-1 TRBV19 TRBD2 TGTGCCAGTGGGGGGACTAGGTCAACCTACAATGAGCAGTTCTTC CASGGTRSTYNEQFF
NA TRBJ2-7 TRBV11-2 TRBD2 TGTGCCAGCAGCTCGCTAGCGGGAGCTTCCTACGAGCAGTACTTC CASSSLAGASYEQYF
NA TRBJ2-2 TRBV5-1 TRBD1 TGCGCCAGCAATACAGGGGGGACCGGGGAGCTGTTTTTT CASNTGGTGELFF